Included here is one T cell receptor (beta chain) sequence, with context. This sample stems from a study of STAT5B mutations in CD4+ large granular lymphocyte leukemia. This CDR3 region has 14 residues. Germline CDR1 and CDR2: GTSNPN and SVGIG (reference sequence). Trimming cost V 8 bases and J 2 bases; bases outside gene matches: 5. The data were produced by immunoSEQ multiplex PCR, yet TCRdb's version contains in-frame clones alone and is incomplete. The table lists tens of thousands of clones, approximately 74% of them singletons. The sequenced material came from CD4+ T cells from blood buffy coats. V and J are TRBV30 and TRBJ1-4, with 10 bases lining up with TRBD1. This sequence originates from a human donor in good health. CDR3 amino acids: CAMDRGITNEKLFF. As DNA, the CDR3 is TGTGCCATGGACAGGGGGATCACTAATGAAAAACTGTTTTTT.